These T cell receptor beta chains were read from a single sample in a study of T cells in Graves' hyperthyroidism and ophthalmopathy. TCRdb itself ran the multiplex PCR reads through MiXCR, one entry per CDR3 protein. The sample shows 750,000 to 950,000 distinct CDR3 sequences, 35% to 40% of them seen only once. The sequenced material came from blood. These TCRs come from a young man with Graves' hyperthyroidism. The CDR3 runs from the conserved cysteine through the conserved F or W. D genes are given only for firm matches. Size values are once, few and many counts, or a class for expanded clones, and some rows have none.

j_call,d_call,clone_size,v_call,cdr3_aa,cdr3_nt
TRBJ2-2,NA,many,TRBV24-1,CATSDATGTTGELFF,TGTGCCACCAGTGATGCCACAGGAACGACCGGGGAGCTGTTTTTT
TRBJ2-2,NA,NA,TRBV5-1,CASSLRERRTGELFF,TGCGCCAGCAGCTTACGGGAACGGAGGACCGGGGAGCTGTTTTTT
TRBJ1-2,TRBD1,NA,TRBV6-1,CASGTALNYGYTF,TGTGCCAGCGGGACAGCCCTTAACTATGGCTACACCTTC
TRBJ2-5,TRBD2,few,TRBV7-6,CASSLAGGARGETQYF,TGTGCTAGCAGCTTAGCGGGGGGCGCGAGAGGAGAGACCCAGTACTTC
TRBJ2-5,TRBD2,few,TRBV13,CASRPGGRGETQYF,TGTGCCAGCAGGCCGGGAGGGAGGGGAGAGACCCAGTACTTC
TRBJ2-2,TRBD2,few,TRBV6-5,CAVDRGRGTGELFF,TGTGCCGTCGACCGGGGGAGGGGCACCGGGGAGCTGTTTTTT
TRBJ2-5,NA,many,TRBV11-2,CASSRGARETQYF,TGTGCCAGCAGCAGGGGGGCCCGGGAGACCCAGTACTTC
TRBJ2-7,NA,NA,TRBV14,CASSQDESGYLSYEQYF,TGTGCCAGCAGCCAAGATGAGAGCGGGTACCTTTCCTACGAGCAGTACTTC
TRBJ1-2,NA,NA,TRBV25-1,CASSNDIYGYTF,TGTGCCAGCAGTAACGACATCTATGGCTACACCTTC
TRBJ1-4,NA,NA,TRBV2,CASSPSASGGEKLFF,TGTGCCAGCAGTCCCTCCGCGAGTGGGGGCGAAAAACTGTTTTTT
TRBJ2-5,NA,many,TRBV2,CASSESGGEITQYF,TGTGCCAGCAGTGAAAGTGGCGGGGAGATCACCCAGTACTTC
TRBJ1-2,NA,NA,TRBV5-6,CASSFSDVFYGYTF,TGTGCCAGCAGTTTCTCGGACGTATTCTATGGCTACACCTTC
TRBJ2-7,TRBD1,NA,TRBV6-5,CASARQGADYEQYF,TGTGCCAGCGCTAGACAGGGGGCTGACTACGAGCAGTACTTC
TRBJ1-1,NA,NA,TRBV7-9,CASSRGLDGMAFF,TGTGCCAGCAGCCGAGGACTGGATGGAATGGCTTTCTTT
TRBJ2-6,TRBD1,once,TRBV7-9,CASSSGQGNVLTF,TGTGCCAGCAGCTCGGGACAGGGCAACGTCCTGACTTTC
TRBJ2-2,TRBD2,NA,TRBV12-3/TRBV12-4,CASSQRDLNTGELFF,TGTGCCAGCAGTCAGCGGGACCTCAACACCGGGGAGCTGTTTTTT
TRBJ1-1,NA,many,TRBV29-1,CSVGGVLNTEAFF,TGCAGCGTTGGGGGGGTCTTGAACACTGAAGCTTTCTTT
TRBJ2-2,TRBD1,NA,TRBV11-1,CASSPRTGTGSTGELFF,TGTGCCAGCAGCCCCCGGACCGGGACAGGGAGTACCGGGGAGCTGTTTTTT
TRBJ1-5,NA,NA,TRBV10-3,CATGAGENQPQHF,TGTGCCACCGGGGCAGGGGAGAATCAGCCCCAGCATTTT
TRBJ1-1,TRBD1,few,TRBV11-3,CASRPLGQLNTEAFF,TGTGCCAGCAGACCGCTGGGACAGCTGAACACTGAAGCTTTCTTT
TRBJ2-5,NA,many,TRBV7-2,CASSLGQGIQETQYF,TGTGCCAGCAGCTTAGGTCAGGGGATCCAAGAGACCCAGTACTTC
TRBJ2-7,NA,NA,TRBV5-1,CASSLEGNRDQPQQYF,TGCGCCAGCAGCTTAGAAGGGAATAGGGATCAGCCCCAGCAGTACTTC
TRBJ1-2,TRBD1,NA,TRBV5-5,CASNQGVLEVLTF,TGCGCCAGCAACCAGGGGGTACTCGAGGTTCTCACCTTC
TRBJ2-5,NA,once,TRBV7-2,CASRGWEETQYF,TGTGCCAGCAGGGGCTGGGAGGAGACCCAGTACTTC
TRBJ1-1,NA,few,TRBV6-5,CASSYSTNRVNTEAFF,TGTGCCAGCAGTTACTCGACCAACAGAGTAAACACTGAAGCTTTCTTT
TRBJ1-2,NA,many,TRBV20-1,CSARGRNYGYTF,TGCAGTGCTAGGGGTCGAAACTATGGCTACACCTTC
TRBJ1-1,NA,many,TRBV20-1,CSARRQNTEAFF,TGCAGTGCTAGACGGCAGAACACTGAAGCTTTCTTT
TRBJ1-4,TRBD1,many,TRBV7-6,CASSWGQGGEKLFF,TGTGCCAGCAGCTGGGGACAGGGTGGTGAAAAACTGTTTTTT